Shown below are 5 T cell receptor beta chains from a single sample sequenced in a study of blood T cell repertoires in COVID-19. Libraries were prepared by immunoSEQ multiplex PCR; TCRdb keeps only in-frame clonotypes and omits some of them. In the table there are under 100,000 clones, more than 65% of which are singletons. Sequenced: peripheral blood. These receptors originate from a woman older than 75 with active or convalescent COVID-19.

V is TRBV28 and J is TRBJ2-5; D possibly corresponds to TRBD1 (5 bases). Trimming removed 5 bases from V and 5 bases from J, with 18 bases in between. Germline assignment: CDR1 MDHEN and CDR2 SYDVKM. The CDR3 runs to 15 residues. The CDR3 DNA follows: TGTGCCAGCAGTACATACCAGGTGGGGCCCGAGACCCAGTACTTC. Translation gives CASSTYQVGPETQYF.

V usage is TRBV7-6 and J usage is TRBJ2-5; TRBD1 aligns across 8 bases. CDR1 SGHVS and CDR2 FNYEAQ come from the germline V gene. V shed 2 bases, J shed 1 base, and the junction held 9 bases outside the gene matches. The CDR3 sequence is 17 residues long. Here the CDR3 reads CASSLLIGQGSQETQYF. As DNA, the CDR3 is TGTGCCAGCAGCTTACTGATAGGACAGGGAAGCCAAGAGACCCAGTACTTC.

V usage is TRBV2 and J usage is TRBJ2-7; D is unresolved. Per germline, CDR1 SNHLY and CDR2 FYNNEI. This CDR3 has 11 amino acids. The V and J ends lost 10 bases and 4 bases respectively, with 11 bases between them. As DNA, the CDR3 is TGTGCCATCGCGGTCGGGTACGAGCAGTACTTC. Translation gives CAIAVGYEQYF. The full variable domain, its missing parts supplied by reference TRBV2 and TRBJ2-7, is EPEVTQTPSHQVTQMGQEVILRCVPISNHLYFYWYRQILGQKVEFLVSFYNNEISEKSEIFDDQFSVERPDGSNFTLKIRSTKLEDSAMYFCAIAVGYEQYFGPGTRLTVT.

The chain joins TRBV10-3 to TRBJ1-1; D not certain. The germline V gene has CDR1 ENHRY and CDR2 SYGVKD. The V and J ends lost 3 bases and 3 bases respectively, with 11 bases between them. The CDR3 totals 14 residues. The CDR3 nucleotides read TGTGCCATCAGTGACTCGTCCGGGGACACTGAAGCTTTCTTT. Protein: CAISDSSGDTEAFF.

The rearrangement uses TRBV3-1 (or the pseudogene TRBV3-2) and TRBJ2-3; D is perhaps TRBD1 (5 bases). This CDR3 is 15 amino acids long. The V end was cut by 1 base, the J end by 4 bases, with 12 bases between. Germline V lookup: CDR1 LGHDT, CDR2 YNNKEL (reference sequence). Written as DNA, the CDR3 is TGTGCCAGCAGCCAAGGCCTCAGGGAAGCAGATACGCAGTATTTT. Protein: CASSQGLREADTQYF.